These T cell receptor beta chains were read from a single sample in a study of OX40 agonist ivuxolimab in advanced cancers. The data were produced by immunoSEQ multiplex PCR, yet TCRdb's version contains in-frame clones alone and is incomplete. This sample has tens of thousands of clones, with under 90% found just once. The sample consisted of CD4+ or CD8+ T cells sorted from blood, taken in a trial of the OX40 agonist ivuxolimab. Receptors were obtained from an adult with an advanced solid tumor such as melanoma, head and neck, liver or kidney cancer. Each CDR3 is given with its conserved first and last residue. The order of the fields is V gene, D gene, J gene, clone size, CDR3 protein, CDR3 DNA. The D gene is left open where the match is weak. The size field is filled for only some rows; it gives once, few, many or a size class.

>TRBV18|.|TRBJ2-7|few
CASSPLGTRAYEQYF
TGTGCCAGCTCACCTCTAGGGACACGGGCCTACGAGCAGTACTTC
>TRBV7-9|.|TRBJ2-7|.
CASSSQGPGEQYF
TGTGCCAGCAGCTCACAGGGTCCTGGCGAGCAGTACTTC
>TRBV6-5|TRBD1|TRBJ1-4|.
CASRSGTENEKLFF
TGTGCCAGCAGATCCGGGACAGAGAATGAAAAACTGTTTTTT
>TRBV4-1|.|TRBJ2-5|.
CASSQGISPRGSATQYF
TGCGCCAGCAGCCAAGGTATCTCCCCGCGGGGAAGTGCGACCCAGTACTTC
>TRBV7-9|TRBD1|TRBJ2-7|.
CASSPTGGTYEQYF
TGTGCCAGCAGCCCGACAGGGGGCACGTACGAGCAGTACTTC
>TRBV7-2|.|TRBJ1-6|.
CASSFGTSVPPPLHF
TGTGCCAGCAGCTTCGGGACTTCCGTCCCTCCACCCCTCCACTTT
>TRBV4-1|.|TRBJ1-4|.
CASSYGHPPANEKLFF
TGCGCCAGCAGCTATGGACACCCGCCGGCTAATGAAAAACTGTTTTTT
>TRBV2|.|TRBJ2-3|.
CASSLFGGSTDTQYF
TGTGCCAGCAGCCTCTTCGGGGGTAGCACAGATACGCAGTATTTT
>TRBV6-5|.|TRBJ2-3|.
CASSYSTSGGPDTQYF
TGTGCCAGCAGTTACTCGACCAGCGGTGGGCCAGATACGCAGTATTTT
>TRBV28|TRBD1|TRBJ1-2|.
CASGFPGQGGGYTF
TGTGCCAGCGGTTTTCCGGGACAGGGAGGTGGCTACACCTTC
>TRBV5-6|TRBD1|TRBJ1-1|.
CASSWGTGAGGVTEAFF
TGTGCCAGCAGCTGGGGGACAGGGGCGGGAGGCGTCACTGAAGCTTTCTTT
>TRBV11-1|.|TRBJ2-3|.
CASSSYTPGTDTQYF
TGTGCCAGCAGCTCCTATACACCCGGGACAGATACGCAGTATTTT
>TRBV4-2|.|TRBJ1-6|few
CASSRTPGVSNSPLHF
TGTGCCAGCAGCCGAACCCCCGGGGTTAGTAATTCACCCCTCCACTTT
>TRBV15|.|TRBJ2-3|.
CATSRGSGWADTQYF
TGTGCCACCAGCAGAGGATCGGGCTGGGCAGATACGCAGTATTTT
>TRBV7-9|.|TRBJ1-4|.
CASSLAYEGGEKLFF
TGTGCCAGCAGCTTAGCGTATGAGGGAGGTGAAAAACTGTTTTTT
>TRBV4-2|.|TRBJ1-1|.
CASSQDFVGGGNTEAFF
TGTGCCAGCAGCCAAGATTTCGTAGGGGGGGGGAACACTGAAGCTTTCTTT
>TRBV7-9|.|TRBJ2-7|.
CASSLAGGSYEQYF
TGTGCCAGCAGCTTAGCGGGGGGCTCCTACGAGCAGTACTTC